The rows below give T cell receptor beta chains drawn from one sample of a study of beta chain features in type 1 diabetes. Only in-frame clones appear in the TCRdb table, and some are missing; sequencing was by immunoSEQ multiplex PCR. The table has 95,000 to 150,000 clones, about a sixth seen once. The sequencing input was central memory CD4+ T cells from blood. The receptors were gathered from a man aged 25-40 years with type 1 diabetes. Each CDR3 is given with its conserved first and last residue. A D gene is named only where the DNA matches it firmly. The size entry is marked missing in some rows and otherwise reads once, few, many or a size class.

TRBV6-5,NA,few,TRBJ2-6,CASSSFPGANVLTF,TGTGCCAGCAGTTCCTTTCCTGGGGCCAACGTCCTGACTTTC
TRBV5-1,NA,few,TRBJ2-1,CASSLAGGSGLNEQFF,TGCGCCAGCAGCTTGGCCGGAGGGAGTGGATTGAATGAGCAGTTCTTC
TRBV5-1,NA,few,TRBJ1-1,CASSLEGNTEAFF,TGCGCCAGCAGCTTGGAGGGCAACACTGAAGCTTTCTTT
TRBV7-2,NA,many,TRBJ2-6,CASSLGWGSLSGANVLTF,TGTGCCAGCAGCTTAGGTTGGGGCAGCCTCTCTGGGGCCAACGTCCTGACTTTC
TRBV18,NA,NA,TRBJ2-3,CASSPPDRADTQYF,TGTGCCAGCTCACCTCCCGACCGGGCAGATACGCAGTATTTT
TRBV28,NA,NA,TRBJ1-2,CASSLVGYGYTF,TGTGCCAGCAGTTTAGTGGGTTATGGCTACACCTTC
TRBV29-1,TRBD1,few,TRBJ1-3,CSVGGTRGQAGNTIYF,TGCAGCGTTGGAGGGACCAGGGGGCAGGCTGGAAACACCATATATTTT
TRBV5-1,TRBD2,NA,TRBJ2-3,CASSLGLAATDTQYF,TGCGCCAGCAGCCTAGGACTAGCGGCCACAGATACGCAGTATTTT
TRBV7-2,NA,many,TRBJ1-5,CASSQQDSNQPQHF,TGTGCCAGCAGCCAGCAAGATAGCAATCAGCCCCAGCATTTT
TRBV6-5,TRBD1,few,TRBJ2-2,CASSYSRTGKAGELFF,TGTGCCAGCAGTTACTCGAGGACAGGGAAGGCCGGGGAGCTGTTTTTT
TRBV13,NA,few,TRBJ2-3,CASSSRAGTDTQYF,TGTGCCAGCAGCTCCCGGGCGGGGACAGATACGCAGTATTTT
TRBV28,TRBD1,NA,TRBJ1-2,CASSFGTGNYGYTF,TGTGCCAGCAGTTTCGGGACAGGGAACTATGGCTACACCTTC
TRBV12-5,TRBD1,many,TRBJ2-7,CASGLAPWGTGVYEQYF,TGTGCTAGTGGTTTGGCGCCCTGGGGGACAGGGGTTTACGAGCAGTACTTC
TRBV5-1,NA,few,TRBJ2-5,CASSSAAGQWETQYF,TGCGCCAGCAGCTCCGCCGCGGGACAATGGGAGACCCAGTACTTC
TRBV14,NA,NA,TRBJ2-3,CASSQARAFLLTDTQYF,TGTGCCAGCAGCCAAGCTAGGGCCTTCCTCCTCACAGATACGCAGTATTTT
TRBV9,NA,NA,TRBJ1-4,CASSVQLGQGGEKLFF,TGTGCCAGCAGCGTCCAGCTGGGGCAGGGAGGTGAAAAACTGTTTTTT
TRBV7-2,NA,NA,TRBJ2-5,CASSLVETQYF,TGTGCCAGCAGCTTAGTCGAGACCCAGTACTTC
TRBV10-3,TRBD2,few,TRBJ2-1,CAIREGLAGSYNEQFF,TGTGCCATCAGGGAGGGACTAGCGGGCTCCTACAATGAGCAGTTCTTC
TRBV5-1,TRBD2,NA,TRBJ2-1,CASSLRGGASYNEQFF,TGCGCCAGCAGCTTGCGGGGGGGCGCCTCCTACAATGAGCAGTTCTTC
TRBV25-1,NA,many,TRBJ2-5,CASSEEGTQYF,TGTGCCAGCAGTGAAGAAGGGACCCAGTACTTC
TRBV28,NA,few,TRBJ1-6,CASTSRGPLHF,TGTGCCAGCACCTCCCGAGGGCCCCTCCACTTT
TRBV2,NA,NA,TRBJ1-5,CASSISTQQPQHF,TGTGCCAGCAGTATTTCGACCCAGCAGCCCCAGCATTTT
TRBV20-1,TRBD1,few,TRBJ2-5,CSADRQETQYF,TGCAGTGCGGACAGGCAAGAGACCCAGTACTTC
TRBV30,NA,few,TRBJ2-7,CAWAPRAYEQYF,TGTGCCTGGGCCCCGCGGGCCTACGAGCAGTACTTC
TRBV4-3,NA,NA,TRBJ2-5,CASSQDRSGETQYF,TGCGCCAGCAGCCAAGATAGGTCGGGAGAGACCCAGTACTTC
TRBV18,NA,NA,TRBJ1-1,CASSLDGLNTEAFF,TGTGCCAGCTCATTAGACGGTTTGAACACTGAAGCTTTCTTT
TRBV9,NA,NA,TRBJ2-7,CASSVGPDSFEQYF,TGTGCCAGCAGCGTAGGCCCAGATTCCTTCGAGCAGTACTTC
TRBV15,TRBD1,few,TRBJ2-1,CATSRAWPPGTGTYNEQFF,TGTGCCACCAGCAGAGCGTGGCCCCCAGGGACAGGAACCTACAATGAGCAGTTCTTC
TRBV7-2,TRBD2,NA,TRBJ2-1,CASSLALAGSSEQFF,TGTGCCAGCAGCTTAGCACTAGCGGGGTCATCGGAGCAGTTCTTC
TRBV28,TRBD1,NA,TRBJ2-3,CASSWVPGQNTDTQYF,TGTGCCAGCAGCTGGGTCCCGGGACAGAACACAGATACGCAGTATTTT
TRBV7-2,TRBD2,few,TRBJ2-7,CASRQLAGGSYEQYF,TGTGCCAGCAGACAACTAGCGGGGGGCTCCTACGAGCAGTACTTC
TRBV6-5,NA,NA,TRBJ1-2,CASSYGLHGDGYTF,TGTGCCAGCAGTTACGGTTTGCACGGGGATGGCTACACCTTC
TRBV7-2,NA,NA,TRBJ1-5,CASSLGRAANQPQHF,TGTGCCAGCAGCTTAGGGAGGGCGGCAAATCAGCCCCAGCATTTT
TRBV2,NA,few,TRBJ1-5,CASKVTVDQPQHF,TGTGCCAGCAAGGTCACAGTGGATCAGCCCCAGCATTTT
TRBV18,NA,few,TRBJ2-1,CASSPPLQGSDEQFF,TGTGCCAGCTCACCACCCCTTCAGGGATCGGATGAGCAGTTCTTC
TRBV15,TRBD2,NA,TRBJ2-5,CATSRDTSAETQYF,TGTGCCACCAGCAGAGATACTAGCGCAGAGACCCAGTACTTC